This is a list of T cell receptor beta chains from one sample in a study of T-cell reconstitution after alpha-beta-depleted transplantation in children. One entry per CDR3 protein results from TCRdb running MiXCR on the PCR reads. The sample consists of about 540,000 distinct CDR3 sequences, around 17% of them appearing once. The sample consisted of PBMCs from the stem cell graft donor, taken from the stem cell graft. These receptor sequences come from a human donor who donated a stem cell graft to a child with acute lymphoblastic leukemia. Both conserved end residues are part of each CDR3.

J gene	V gene	CDR3 length	CDR3 protein
TRBJ2-2	TRBV27	17	CASSTLSRTVNTGELFF
TRBJ2-6	TRBV4-1	19	CASSRWTGAPSSGANVLTF
TRBJ1-1	TRBV5-1	13	CASSLPGQGAAFF
TRBJ2-1	TRBV15	17	CATSREQGLSSYNEQFF
TRBJ2-3	TRBV7-9	15	CASSLELAVADTQYF
TRBJ2-4	TRBV4-1	16	CASSHRTSGRGNIQYF
TRBJ2-3	TRBV20-1	12	CSARDLGTSHYF
TRBJ2-1	TRBV9	12	CASSAGVNEQFF
TRBJ2-1	TRBV30	16	CAWGEELLAGGNEQFF
TRBJ1-5	TRBV5-6	14	CASSLGFEGQPQHF
TRBJ2-1	TRBV12-3/TRBV12-4	13	CASREQRVGEQFF
TRBJ2-5	TRBV3-1	17	CASCQEAPAHYQETQYF
TRBJ1-1	TRBV15	14	CATSSENDRDEAFF
TRBJ2-1	TRBV5-1	14	CASSLVRANNEQFF
TRBJ2-1	TRBV25-1	14	CASSRWSSYNEQFF
TRBJ2-3	TRBV7-9	15	CASSYTGTSTDTQYF
TRBJ1-2	TRBV5-1	13	CASSFTGPYGYTF
TRBJ1-2	TRBV29-1	12	CSVYRVSYGYTF
TRBJ1-1	TRBV4-1	11	CVQGADTEAFF
TRBJ1-6	TRBV19	13	CASCRTYNSPLHF
TRBJ2-7	TRBV6-1	13	CASSVTLKYEQYF
TRBJ1-1	TRBV5-1	17	CASSSLSWEKGNTEAFF
TRBJ1-4	TRBV5-1	16	CASSLGTRGDGEKLFF
TRBJ2-5	TRBV10-3	12	CAISDLSQAQYF
TRBJ2-2	TRBV3-1	15	CASSQAFWSPGELFF
TRBJ2-2	TRBV5-5	16	CASSYAGTANTGELFF
TRBJ2-7	TRBV7-2	13	CASSSTRALEQYF
TRBJ1-6	TRBV18	14	CASSAGQYNSPLHF
TRBJ1-1	TRBV6-5	14	CASSSGGANTEAFF
TRBJ2-1	TRBV7-8	16	CASSLAAGTGADEQFF
TRBJ1-1	TRBV20-1	15	CSAGSRGMLNTEAFF
TRBJ2-7	TRBV7-9	11	CASSQSPEQYF
TRBJ1-1	TRBV29-1	13	CSVEDLRAMEAFF
TRBJ1-2	TRBV9	13	CASSVGRVEGYTF
TRBJ2-7	TRBV7-9	15	CASSLVDRPPYEQYF
TRBJ1-1	TRBV5-1	15	CASSLWGTANTEAFF
TRBJ1-2	TRBV19	14	CASSIQTGGYGYTF
TRBJ1-1	TRBV6-5	16	CASSYSTDAESTEAFF
TRBJ2-7	TRBV12-3/TRBV12-4	15	CASSLGGQVSYEQYF
TRBJ2-7	TRBV20-1	13	CSARGTATYEQYF